The 32 T cell receptor beta chains reported below all come from one sample, sequenced in a study of T cell changes during pregnancy in multiple sclerosis. Clones were sequenced by immunoSEQ multiplex PCR, and TCRdb holds only the in-frame ones, with some missing. The table lists 45,000 to 55,000 clones, 92% of them singletons. Source: CD4+ T cells from peripheral blood mononuclear cells, taken in the second trimester of pregnancy. All receptors come from a female donor in good health, enrolled as a control in a pregnancy study.

The chain uses TRBV5-6 and TRBJ1-2, with 7 bases that match TRBD1. The J segment lost 7 bases and the V segment lost 4 bases, leaving 4 bases of the junction unmatched. This CDR3 region has 12 residues. Germline CDR1 SGHDT, CDR2 YYEEEE. CDR3 loop: CASSQYRGGYTF. CDR3 in DNA: TGTGCCAGCAGCCAGTACAGGGGTGGCTACACCTTC.

The chain couples TRBV5-4 to TRBJ2-2; no firm D call. CDR3 size: 12 residues. V gave up 2 bases and J gave up 5 bases, with 4 bases separating them. Looked up from germline, CDR1 is SGHNT and CDR2 is YYREEE (reference sequence). CDR3 coding DNA: TGTGCCAGCAGCTTCGGGACCGGGGAGCTGTTTTTT. Translated: CASSFGTGELFF.

The rearrangement links TRBV11-2 to TRBJ2-5; 13 bases align to TRBD2. Losses at the gene ends were 3 bases for V and 7 bases for J; bases not matched to a gene: 5. The CDR3 consists of 15 residues. Germline V gene sequence: CDR1 SGHAT, CDR2 FQNNGV. The CDR3 DNA sequence: TGTGCCAGCAGCTTGACTAGCGGGGGGACTTGGACCCAGTACTTC. Amino acid sequence: CASSLTSGGTWTQYF.

This clone was seen once. This chain joins TRBV7-6 and TRBJ2-3; D perhaps matches TRBD2 (6 bases). The CDR3 loop spans 14 amino acids. V lost 5 bases and J lost 8, with 17 bases in between. Looked up from germline, CDR1 is SGHVS and CDR2 is FNYEAQ. The CDR3 loop is CASSKGTWGGTQYF. The CDR3, as DNA: TGTGCCAGCAGCAAAGGCACCTGGGGAGGTACGCAGTATTTT.

The V gene is TRBV11-3, the J gene TRBJ2-3; D is uncertain. Between the trimmed V and J ends, which lost 0 bases and 1 base, there was a span of 11 bases. The germline V gene has CDR1 SGHNT and CDR2 YENEEA. The length of the CDR3 is 16 residues. CDR3 sequence (DNA): TGTGCCAGCAGCTTAGATCCCACGGGTGGCACAGATACGCAGTATTTT. Translated, it gives CASSLDPTGGTDTQYF.

This rearrangement joins TRBV10-1 to TRBJ2-1, with 8 bases that match TRBD2. Germline V gene sequence: CDR1 WNHNN, CDR2 SYGVQD (reference sequence). J was trimmed by 2 bases and V by 10 bases; bases with no gene match: 7. The CDR3 is made up of 14 amino acids. CDR3 region: CATSGGAPYNEQFF. CDR3 DNA: TGCGCCACCTCCGGGGGGGCCCCCTACAATGAGCAGTTCTTC.

The chain's CDR3 is CASSFRGRDSPLHF. In DNA form, the CDR3 reads TGTGCCAGCAGTTTCAGGGGGCGCGATTCACCCCTCCACTTT. This rearrangement joins TRBV28 to TRBJ1-6; TRBD1 matches 8 bases. CDR1 is MDHEN, CDR2 SYDVKM, per germline. The CDR3 covers 14 residues. V lost 3 bases to trimming and J lost 8 bases; unmatched junction nucleotides: 3.

This clone was counted only a few times. V gene TRBV5-6 combines with J gene TRBJ2-2; D is undetermined. The CDR3 has 12 amino acids. Germline V gene sequence: CDR1 SGHDT, CDR2 YYEEEE. The ends were cut back, 6 bases at V and 6 bases at J, with 9 bases in the middle. CDR3 sequence: CASNKLSGELFF. DNA of the CDR3: TGTGCCAGCAACAAGTTGTCCGGGGAGCTGTTTTTT.

V is TRBV5-1 and J is TRBJ2-5, with 9 bases identical to TRBD1. J lost 3 bases, V lost 0 bases, and 0 bases had no gene match. The CDR3 has 14 amino acids. The germline CDR1 and CDR2 sequences are SGHRS and YFSETQ. The CDR3 region has the DNA TGCGCCAGCAGCTTGGGGACAGGGGAAGAGACCCAGTACTTC. As protein: CASSLGTGEETQYF.

The V call is TRBV9, the J call TRBJ2-1, with 11 bases aligning to TRBD2. From germline, CDR1 is SGDLS and CDR2 YYNGEE. This CDR3 region has 20 residues. V lost 4 bases to trimming and J lost 1 base; unmatched junction nucleotides: 16. CDR3 in amino acids: CASSTRVAGGPFGSYNEQFF. In DNA form, the CDR3 reads TGTGCCAGCAGCACCAGGGTAGCGGGAGGGCCGTTTGGGTCCTACAATGAGCAGTTCTTC.

This sequence joins TRBV19 and TRBJ2-2; 8 positions agree with TRBD2. The CDR3 totals 13 residues. The V and J ends lost 10 bases and 1 base, in that order; junction bases with no gene match: 2. Germline V gives CDR1 LNHDA, CDR2 SQIVND (reference sequence). The CDR3 loop is CAILAGNTGELFF. As DNA, the CDR3 is TGTGCCATCCTAGCGGGGAACACCGGGGAGCTGTTTTTT.

This clone occurred once. The chain is built from TRBV5-5 and TRBJ2-7; D remains ambiguous. Germline V lookup: CDR1 SGHKS, CDR2 YYEKEE (reference sequence). V was pared by 4 bases and J by 6 bases, with 23 bases between. The CDR3 runs to 16 residues. For the CDR3, the DNA is TGTGCCAGCAGCCCCCGCCCCGACCCGTCCGAGGTCGAGCAGTACTTC. Its translation: CASSPRPDPSEVEQYF. Together with reference TRBV5-5 and TRBJ2-7, the CDR3 gives the full variable domain: DAGVTQSPTHLIKTRGQQVTLRCSPISGHKSVSWYQQVLGQGPQFIFQYYEKEERGRGNFPDRFSARQFPNYSSELNVNALLLGDSALYLCASSPRPDPSEVEQYFGPGTRLTVT.

This clone was seen more than once but under ten times. The chain carries TRBV28 and TRBJ1-1, with D possibly being TRBD1 (5 bases). Germline V lookup: CDR1 MDHEN, CDR2 SYDVKM. Between the trimmed V and J ends, which lost 4 bases and 2 bases, there was a span of 8 bases. This CDR3 region has 13 residues. Here the CDR3 DNA reads TGTGCCAGCAGTTCACAGGCTAACACTGAAGCTTTCTTT. Translating gives CASSSQANTEAFF.

This clone is a singleton in its sample. The V gene is TRBV6-6, the J gene TRBJ1-1; the D is unclear. Trimming cost V 2 bases and J 1 base, with 11 bases left between them. The germline V gene has CDR1 MNHNY and CDR2 SVGAGI (reference sequence). The CDR3 extends over 15 amino acids. The CDR3 DNA sequence: TGTGCCAGCAGTTACGAAGCGGCAGGGAACACTGAAGCTTTCTTT. This gives the protein CASSYEAAGNTEAFF.

This rearrangement joins TRBV7-9 to TRBJ2-5; no clear D gene. The ends were cut back, 4 bases at V and 5 bases at J, with 5 bases in the middle. Germline V lookup: CDR1 SEHNR, CDR2 FQNEAQ (reference sequence). This CDR3 is built from 11 residues. This chain's CDR3 is CASSSQETQYF. CDR3 bases: TGTGCCAGCAGCTCCCAGGAGACCCAGTACTTC.

This sequence joins TRBV7-2 and TRBJ2-7; 9 nucleotides agree with TRBD2. Trimming removed 4 bases from V and 3 bases from J; junction bases left unmatched: 7. This CDR3 spans 15 amino acids. Per germline, CDR1 SGHTA and CDR2 FQGNSA. The CDR3 sequence: CASSYLAGNLYEQYF. The CDR3 DNA follows: TGTGCCAGCAGCTACCTAGCGGGAAATCTCTACGAGCAGTACTTC.

The chain couples TRBV7-8 to TRBJ1-5; D gene ambiguous. Germline assignment: CDR1 SGHVS and CDR2 FQNEAQ. The CDR3 has 14 amino acids. Trimming shortened V by 3 bases and J by 4 bases, and 10 bases separated the two germline ends. DNA of the CDR3: TGTGCCAGCAGCTTGGGCGCAAGGAATCAGCCCCAGCATTTT. Translation gives CASSLGARNQPQHF.

The chain joins TRBV5-1 to TRBJ2-3; 7 nucleotides line up with TRBD1. Trimming cost V 3 bases and J 4 bases; bases outside gene matches: 5. The germline V gene has CDR1 SGHRS and CDR2 YFSETQ. This CDR3 has 14 amino acids. The CDR3 reads CASSYRQGADTQYF. CDR3 nucleotide sequence: TGCGCCAGCAGCTATCGACAGGGAGCAGATACGCAGTATTTT.

In this sample, this clone turned up once. The chain carries TRBV4-1 and TRBJ1-1; D is perhaps TRBD1 (6 bases). Germline CDR1 reads MGHRA; CDR2 reads YSYEKL. Trimming shortened V by 0 bases and J by 10 bases, and 21 bases separated the two germline ends. CDR3 length: 16 residues. In DNA form, the CDR3 reads TGCGCCAGCAGCCAAGACCGCGGGCTGGGCGCAGGGGTAGCTTTCTTT. Translated: CASSQDRGLGAGVAFF.

The rearrangement links TRBV19 to TRBJ2-5, with TRBD2 identical over 12 bases. The V gene's germline CDR1 is LNHDA and CDR2 SQIVND (reference sequence). The trim removed 1 base at V and 1 base at J, leaving 1 base unmatched. The CDR3 extends over 16 amino acids. CDR3 coding DNA: TGTGCCAGTAGTATAGGACTAGCGGGGGCCCAAGAGACCCAGTACTTC. Protein: CASSIGLAGAQETQYF.

This clone was seen only once. The chain recombines TRBV7-6 with TRBJ2-7; a possible D gene is TRBD1 (6 bases). Germline V gene data show CDR1 as SGHVS and CDR2 as FNYEAQ. Trimming took 2 bases from V and 2 from J, leaving 13 bases between them. The CDR3 loop spans 15 amino acids. In DNA, the CDR3 is TGTGCCAGCAGCTTACAGGGGTGGGGAGCCTACGAGCAGTACTTC. Protein: CASSLQGWGAYEQYF.

CDR3 amino acids: CASSLNGALSYNEQFF. The DNA for the CDR3 is TGTGCCAGCAGCTTAAATGGGGCCCTCTCCTACAATGAGCAGTTCTTC. The chain combines TRBV11-2 with TRBJ2-1, with D possibly being TRBD1 (5 bases). The germline gives CDR1 SGHAT, CDR2 FQNNGV. The CDR3 spans 16 residues. V shed 2 bases and J shed 0 bases, with 11 bases lying between them.

Worth noting for this clone: A junction end diverges from the germline sequence, so it may reflect a read error. V gene TRBV7-7 combines with J gene TRBJ2-5; 7 positions agree with TRBD2. The CDR3 runs to 15 residues. The germline gives CDR1 SSHAT, CDR2 FNYEAQ (reference sequence). CDR3 coding DNA: TGTGCTAGCAGCCCAATACTAGCGTACCAAGAGACCCAGTACTTC. It codes for CASSPILAYQETQYF.

This chain links TRBV18 with TRBJ1-1; D may be TRBD1 (6 bases). CDR1 and CDR2 from the germline V gene are KGHSH and LQKENI. V shed 3 bases and J shed 6 bases, with 11 bases lying between them. The CDR3 spans 13 residues. Here the CDR3 DNA reads TGTGCCAGCTCACCCAACAGGGAGCCTGAAGCTTTCTTT. Residues: CASSPNREPEAFF.

This clone was detected once. CDR3 loop: CASSLGRPEMVKNEAFF. CDR3 in DNA: TGTGCCAGCAGTCTCGGGAGGCCAGAAATGGTTAAGAATGAAGCTTTCTTT. The J gene is TRBJ1-1, the V gene TRBV28; D remains ambiguous. V lost 5 bases, J lost 7 bases, and 26 bases lay in between. This CDR3 is 17 amino acids long. Per germline, CDR1 MDHEN and CDR2 SYDVKM.

V usage is TRBV5-4 and J usage is TRBJ2-7, with 8 positions matching TRBD1. After removal of 0 bases from V and 4 bases from J, the junction contained 6 bases not matched to a gene. CDR3 size: 15 residues. Germline-derived CDR1 and CDR2 are SGHNT and YYREEE (reference sequence). CDR3 amino acids: CASSLGARGRYEQYF. In nucleotides, the CDR3 is TGTGCCAGCAGCTTGGGTGCCAGGGGGCGATACGAGCAGTACTTC.

This clone appeared a single time. This chain links TRBV7-9 with TRBJ1-3; D not certain. The germline V gene has CDR1 SEHNR and CDR2 FQNEAQ (reference sequence). The CDR3 is 13 amino acids. V was pared by 8 bases and J by 0 bases, with 8 bases between. CDR3 in amino acids: CASLPSSGNTIYF. The CDR3 nucleotides read TGTGCCAGCCTTCCCAGCTCTGGAAACACCATATATTTT.

This chain uses TRBV7-8 with TRBJ1-4, with 7 bases fitting TRBD1. Germline assignment: CDR1 SGHVS and CDR2 FQNEAQ. Unmatched junction bases numbered 16, after V lost 1 base and J lost 11 bases. CDR3 length equals 17 residues. CDR3 in amino acids: CASSLDLPQGPGGKLFF. The CDR3 bases are TGTGCCAGCAGCTTAGACCTTCCACAGGGGCCGGGTGGGAAACTGTTTTTT.

The rearrangement uses TRBV12-1 and TRBJ1-1; no DNA check was done on the table's D call, TRBD1. TRBV12-1 is labeled a pseudogene. This CDR3 is built from 18 residues. The CDR3 spells CASSFAGTKNIMNTEAFF. CDR3 DNA sequence: TGTGCCAGCAGCTTTGCCGGGACAAAGAATATCATGAACACTGAAGCTTTCTTT.

The chain uses TRBV14 and TRBJ1-3, with D hard to call. CDR3 size: 19 residues. Germline assignment: CDR1 SGHDN and CDR2 FVKESK. V was trimmed by 3 bases and J by 1 base, leaving 22 bases between them. CDR3 in amino acids: CASSHRAGNLMRSGNTIYF. CDR3 sequence (DNA): TGTGCCAGCAGCCATCGAGCGGGGAATCTAATGCGGTCTGGAAACACCATATATTTT.

The CDR3, as DNA: TGTGCCAGCTCAAACGGGGTTAACTCCTACGAGCAGTACTTC. It yields the protein CASSNGVNSYEQYF. The chain combines TRBV18 with TRBJ2-7; tentatively, D is TRBD2 (5 bases). CDR1 is KGHSH, CDR2 LQKENI, per germline. The length of the CDR3 is 14 residues. V lost 5 bases, J lost 0 bases, and 11 bases lay in between.

The chain uses TRBV4-2 and TRBJ2-3; 9 bases are shared with TRBD2. V was clipped by 1 base and J by 4 bases; unmatched bases: 15. The CDR3 sequence is 19 residues long. Germline V gene data show CDR1 as LGHNA and CDR2 as YNFKEQ. CDR3 in DNA: TGTGCCAGCAGCCAAGGTCGTAAGGCGGGGGGGCCGGTCCCAGATACGCAGTATTTT. Protein product: CASSQGRKAGGPVPDTQYF.